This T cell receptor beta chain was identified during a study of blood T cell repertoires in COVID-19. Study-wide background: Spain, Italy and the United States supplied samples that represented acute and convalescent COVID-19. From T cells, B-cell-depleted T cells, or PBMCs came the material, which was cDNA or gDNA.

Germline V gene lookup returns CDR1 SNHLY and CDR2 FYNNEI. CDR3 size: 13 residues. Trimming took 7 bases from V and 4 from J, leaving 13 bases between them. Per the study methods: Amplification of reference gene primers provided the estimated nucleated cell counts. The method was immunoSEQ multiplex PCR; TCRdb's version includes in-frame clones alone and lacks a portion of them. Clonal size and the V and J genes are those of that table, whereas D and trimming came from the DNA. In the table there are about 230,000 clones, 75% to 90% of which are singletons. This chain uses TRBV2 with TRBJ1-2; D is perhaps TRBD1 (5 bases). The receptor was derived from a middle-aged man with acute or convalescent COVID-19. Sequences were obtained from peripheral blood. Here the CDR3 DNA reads TGTGCCAGCATGCAGCAGGGACTCTATGGCTACACCTTC. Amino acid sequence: CASMQQGLYGYTF.